What follows are 25 T cell receptor beta chains derived from one specimen sequenced in a study of vaccination and CD4 T cells after COVID-19. Cultured CD4+ T cells had their DNA profiled by the Oncomine TCR Beta short-read assay. TCRdb recomputed calls from the PCR reads with MiXCR, one row per CDR3 protein. Of some 13,000 distinct CDR3 sequences listed, around 64% are singletons. No antigen has been assigned to these receptors. Treatment here: 10-day PBMC culture with coronavirus spike peptide pools or control peptides (ViraFEST assay). The source was CD4+ T cells from blood, cultured in vitro, collected before SARS-CoV-2 vaccination. These receptors all stem from a human donor who had recovered from COVID-19.

The chain has TRBV18 and TRBJ1-1; no clear D gene. CDR3 length equals 13 residues. V lost 1 base to trimming and J lost 1 base, with 4 bases between them. From germline, CDR1 is KGHSH and CDR2 LQKENI. The CDR3 sequence: CASSPRENTEAFF. In nucleotides, the CDR3 is TGTGCCAGCTCACCACGGGAGAACACTGAAGCTTTCTTT.

The chain carries TRBV7-3 and TRBJ2-1, with D possibly called TRBD1 or TRBD2 (6 bases each). Trimming took off 1 base at V and 7 bases at J, with 8 bases between the two ends. The length of the CDR3 is 13 residues. Germline values: CDR1 SGHTA, CDR2 FQGTGA. The CDR3 region has the DNA TGTGCCAGCAGCTTAAAGGGGGGAAATGAGCAGTTCTTC. Translated, it gives CASSLKGGNEQFF.

This rearrangement joins TRBV28 to TRBJ2-5, with 9 bases identical to TRBD2. V lost 6 bases and J lost 1; bases outside the gene matches: 6. This CDR3 has 15 amino acids. Germline V gene lookup returns CDR1 MDHEN and CDR2 SYDVKM. The CDR3: CASSRGLAFQETQYF. The DNA for the CDR3 is TGTGCCAGCAGCCGGGGACTAGCCTTCCAAGAGACCCAGTACTTC.

The chain uses TRBV2 and TRBJ1-2, with a tentative D call TRBD1 (5 bases). Germline V gives CDR1 SNHLY, CDR2 FYNNEI. V lost 3 bases, J lost 5 bases, and 13 bases lay in between. There are 14 residues in the CDR3. CDR3 residues: CASSEDLGGYGYTF. The CDR3 DNA reads as TGTGCCAGCAGTGAGGACCTTGGGGGTTATGGCTACACCTTC.

This clonotype was counted a few times. The chain couples TRBV2 to TRBJ1-5, with D unresolved. The length of the CDR3 is 13 residues. Germline CDR1 SNHLY, CDR2 FYNNEI. V was shortened by 4 bases and J by 5 bases, with 9 bases between the two germline ends. CDR3 amino acids: CASSVEIHQPQHF. The CDR3 DNA sequence: TGTGCCAGCAGTGTGGAAATCCATCAGCCCCAGCATTTT.

The chain has TRBV14 and TRBJ1-6, with TRBD1 matching 9 bases. The CDR3 runs 14 residues. Germline V gene sequence: CDR1 SGHDN, CDR2 FVKESK. The V and J ends lost 8 bases and 6 bases, in that order; junction bases with no gene match: 5. CDR3 residues: CASSRTGANSPLHF. CDR3 sequence (DNA): TGTGCCAGCTCAAGGACAGGGGCTAATTCACCCCTCCACTTT.

CDR3 bases: TGCAGTGCTAGGGCAGGGGGCTCTTATAATTCACCCCTCCACTTT. Translation gives CSARAGGSYNSPLHF. The chain couples TRBV20-1 to TRBJ1-6; 8 positions match TRBD1. CDR1 DFQATT and CDR2 SNEGSKA come from the germline V gene (reference sequence). This CDR3 region has 15 residues. J was trimmed by 4 bases and V by 3 bases; bases with no gene match: 5.

The rearrangement links TRBV2 to TRBJ1-1; no clear D gene. The germline V gene encodes CDR1 SNHLY and CDR2 FYNNEI. V was cut by 7 bases and J by 5 bases, with 11 bases left in between. The CDR3 spans 12 residues. This chain's CDR3 is CASMYRRTEAFF. The CDR3 region has the DNA TGTGCCAGCATGTACAGACGGACTGAAGCTTTCTTT.

The chain couples TRBV29-1 to TRBJ2-3; no clear D gene. The CDR3 loop spans 14 amino acids. Deletions cut 4 bases from V and 5 bases from J, with 16 bases between. The germline CDR1 and CDR2 sequences are SQVTM and ANQGSEA. CDR3 loop: CSVAKGQVGDTQYF. The CDR3 DNA reads TGCAGCGTTGCTAAGGGCCAAGTAGGAGATACGCAGTATTTT.

This chain uses TRBV20-1 with TRBJ2-5; D possibly uses TRBD1 or TRBD2 (5 bases each). The CDR3 totals 15 residues. Germline V gene lookup returns CDR1 DFQATT and CDR2 SNEGSKA (reference sequence). The germline V and J ends were trimmed by 3 bases and 0 bases, with 14 bases remaining between them. CDR3 residues: CSARSRDRDQETQYF. For the CDR3, the DNA is TGCAGTGCTAGGTCCCGGGACCGTGACCAAGAGACCCAGTACTTC.

The CDR3 DNA reads as TGTGCCAGCAGACCTCCGGACAGGGGGCGAACTGAAGCTTTCTTT. Its protein product is CASRPPDRGRTEAFF. The rearrangement joins TRBV28 to TRBJ1-1, with 11 bases that match TRBD1. Germline CDR1 and CDR2: MDHEN and SYDVKM. V was pared by 6 bases and J by 5 bases, with 8 bases of the junction left unmatched. The CDR3 consists of 15 residues.

The genes are TRBV20-1 and TRBJ1-6; 7 bases align to TRBD1. Germline V gene data show CDR1 as DFQATT and CDR2 as SNEGSKA (reference sequence). The J segment lost 5 bases and the V segment lost 0 bases, leaving 7 bases of the junction unmatched. The CDR3 totals 16 residues. The CDR3 nucleotides read TGCAGTGCTAGAGATGGACGACAGGGCAATAATTCACCCCTCCACTTT. Translated: CSARDGRQGNNSPLHF.

This clonotype was found a few times. The gene calls are TRBV15 and TRBJ2-1; D might be TRBD2 (6 bases). The germline V gene encodes CDR1 LNHNV and CDR2 YYDKDF (reference sequence). CDR3 length: 15 amino acids. The germline V and J ends were trimmed by 5 bases and 9 bases, with 20 bases remaining between them. DNA of the CDR3: TGTGCCACCAGCGGACGACTAGAAGCCGCTCCTGAGCAGTTCTTC. This gives the protein CATSGRLEAAPEQFF.

In its sample, this clonotype was seen a few times. This chain joins TRBV19 and TRBJ1-1; TRBD1 matches at 8 bases. Germline-derived CDR1 and CDR2 are LNHDA and SQIVND (reference sequence). This CDR3 is built from 14 residues. Trimming at V came to 0 bases and at J to 9 bases, leaving 6 bases not matched to a gene. The CDR3 sequence is CASSIDPRQGKAFF. Written as DNA, the CDR3 is TGTGCCAGTAGTATAGATCCTAGACAGGGGAAAGCTTTCTTT.

There are a few counts of this clonotype. The chain is built from TRBV27 and TRBJ1-2; D remains ambiguous. The CDR3 spans 13 residues. CDR1 and CDR2 (germline): MNHEY, SMNVEV (reference sequence). Deletions cut 2 bases from V and 4 bases from J, with 8 bases between. The CDR3 nucleotides read TGTGCCAGCAGTTTAGTAAGAGGCTATGGCTACACCTTC. The encoded protein is CASSLVRGYGYTF.

In its sample, this clonotype was seen a few times. The rearrangement uses TRBV15 and TRBJ2-5, with D possibly matching TRBD2 (7 bases). V lost 0 bases and J lost 5, with 13 bases in between. Germline CDR1 reads LNHNV; CDR2 reads YYDKDF (reference sequence). The CDR3 length is 15 residues. The CDR3 loop is CATSREGGLGETQYF. In DNA, the CDR3 is TGTGCCACCAGCAGAGAGGGGGGGCTCGGGGAGACCCAGTACTTC.

The chain carries TRBV28 and TRBJ1-5; D is possibly TRBD1 (5 bases). Trimming took 6 bases from V and 4 from J, leaving 19 bases between them. Germline CDR1 reads MDHEN; CDR2 reads SYDVKM. The CDR3 has 16 residues. DNA for the CDR3: TGTGCCAGCAGCCACCGGGGGAGGGGAAGGAATCAGCCCCAGCATTTT. It encodes CASSHRGRGRNQPQHF.

There are a few counts of this clonotype. This rearrangement joins TRBV28 to TRBJ1-2, with D uncertain. V shed 6 bases and J shed 0 bases, with 26 bases lying between them. Germline V gene lookup returns CDR1 MDHEN and CDR2 SYDVKM. There are 19 residues in the CDR3. The CDR3 loop is CASSIIRPLHSAANYGYTF. In DNA form, the CDR3 reads TGTGCCAGCAGCATTATCAGACCACTGCACAGCGCAGCTAACTATGGCTACACCTTC.

The chain recombines TRBV20-1 with TRBJ2-6; a possible D gene is TRBD2 (6 bases). V was pared by 3 bases and J by 0 bases, with 15 bases between. CDR3 size: 17 residues. Germline V lookup: CDR1 DFQATT, CDR2 SNEGSKA (reference sequence). DNA for the CDR3: TGCAGTGCTAGTAGGCGGGGCCTCCTCTCTGGGGCCAACGTCCTGACTTTC. It yields the protein CSASRRGLLSGANVLTF.

This clonotype was seen a single time. V and J are TRBV6-5 and TRBJ2-1; D perhaps matches TRBD1 (6 bases). Germline V gene sequence: CDR1 MNHEY, CDR2 SVGAGI. V lost 3 bases and J lost 6, with 15 bases in between. The CDR3 is 15 amino acids. The CDR3 nucleotides are TGTGCCAGCAGTTATGGGGGCAGGGTTATCAATGAGCAGTTCTTC. This translates into CASSYGGRVINEQFF.

The chain recombines TRBV19 with TRBJ2-3; D perhaps matches TRBD1 (5 bases). Germline-derived CDR1 and CDR2 are LNHDA and SQIVND (reference sequence). V was shortened by 5 bases and J by 2 bases, with 14 bases between the two germline ends. The CDR3 spans 15 residues. Here the CDR3 DNA reads TGTGCCAGTAGTCGCCAGGGATTCCCCACAGATACGCAGTATTTT. Protein: CASSRQGFPTDTQYF.

CDR3 nucleotides: TGTGCCAGCAGTTACAGGCTGGGACAGGGTGCCGAGCAGTACTTC. This gives the protein CASSYRLGQGAEQYF. The chain employs TRBV6-5 and TRBJ2-7, with 9 bases that match TRBD1. Germline V gene data show CDR1 as MNHEY and CDR2 as SVGAGI. The CDR3 is made up of 15 amino acids. Trimming at V came to 2 bases and at J to 6 bases, leaving 8 bases not matched to a gene.

V is TRBV24-1 and J is TRBJ2-3, with TRBD2 matching 9 bases. The CDR3 contains 15 residues. Trimming removed 5 bases from V and 5 bases from J; junction bases left unmatched: 7. Germline V gene data show CDR1 as KGHDR and CDR2 as SFDVKD. The CDR3 is CATSGGRLAVDTQYF. CDR3 sequence (DNA): TGTGCCACCAGTGGGGGACGACTAGCGGTAGATACGCAGTATTTT.

This clonotype is medium-sized by share. The chain joins TRBV11-1 to TRBJ2-2; D uncertain. Trimming cost V 1 base and J 1 base, with 4 bases left between them. This CDR3 has 14 amino acids. Germline lookup yields CDR1 SGHAT and CDR2 FQDESV (reference sequence). In DNA form, the CDR3 reads TGTGCCAGCAGCTTAGGCCGGAACACCGGGGAGCTGTTTTTT. It yields the protein CASSLGRNTGELFF.

V gene TRBV6-5 combines with J gene TRBJ2-7, with TRBD1 matching over 10 bases. The germline V gene has CDR1 MNHEY and CDR2 SVGAGI. Unmatched junction bases numbered 7, after V lost 6 bases and J lost 5 bases. The CDR3 extends over 14 amino acids. The chain's CDR3 is CASRYRQGADEQYF. As DNA, the CDR3 is TGTGCCAGCAGATACCGACAGGGGGCGGACGAGCAGTACTTC.